This TCR beta chain stems from a study of T cells after posttransplantation cyclophosphamide. Regarding this clone: Its specificity is not known.

Method: immunoSEQ multiplex PCR; TCRdb's copy keeps in-frame clones and lacks some. The sample comprises tens of thousands of clones, 95% to 99% of which are singletons, and 0.1% to 0.15% rests with the top ten. Whole-study results and caveats: Skin or GI-infiltrating T cells shared few TRB sequences with blood.

The J segment lost 3 bases and the V segment lost 5 bases, leaving 9 bases of the junction unmatched. Germline V gives CDR1 SGHVS, CDR2 FQNEAQ. The CDR3 runs to 15 residues. Sequencing used naive CD8+ T cells sorted from PBMCs. The receptor comes from a man in his forties in good health, CMV-negative, and a related stem cell transplant donor. The chain uses TRBV7-8 and TRBJ1-1, with TRBD1 identical over 7 bases. This CDR3 reads CASSRDRERDTEAFF. CDR3 coding DNA: TGTGCCAGCAGCAGAGACAGGGAGCGGGACACTGAAGCTTTCTTT.